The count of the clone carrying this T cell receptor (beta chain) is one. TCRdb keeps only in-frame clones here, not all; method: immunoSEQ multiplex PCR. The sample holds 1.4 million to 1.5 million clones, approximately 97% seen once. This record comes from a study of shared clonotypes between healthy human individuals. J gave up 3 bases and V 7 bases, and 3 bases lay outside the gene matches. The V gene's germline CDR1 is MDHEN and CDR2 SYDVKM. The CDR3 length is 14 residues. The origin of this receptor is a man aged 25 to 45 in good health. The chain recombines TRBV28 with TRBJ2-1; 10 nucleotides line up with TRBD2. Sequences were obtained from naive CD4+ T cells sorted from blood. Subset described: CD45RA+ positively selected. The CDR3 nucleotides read TGTGCCAGCATGGGACTAGCGCTCTACAATGAGCAGTTCTTC. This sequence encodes CASMGLALYNEQFF.